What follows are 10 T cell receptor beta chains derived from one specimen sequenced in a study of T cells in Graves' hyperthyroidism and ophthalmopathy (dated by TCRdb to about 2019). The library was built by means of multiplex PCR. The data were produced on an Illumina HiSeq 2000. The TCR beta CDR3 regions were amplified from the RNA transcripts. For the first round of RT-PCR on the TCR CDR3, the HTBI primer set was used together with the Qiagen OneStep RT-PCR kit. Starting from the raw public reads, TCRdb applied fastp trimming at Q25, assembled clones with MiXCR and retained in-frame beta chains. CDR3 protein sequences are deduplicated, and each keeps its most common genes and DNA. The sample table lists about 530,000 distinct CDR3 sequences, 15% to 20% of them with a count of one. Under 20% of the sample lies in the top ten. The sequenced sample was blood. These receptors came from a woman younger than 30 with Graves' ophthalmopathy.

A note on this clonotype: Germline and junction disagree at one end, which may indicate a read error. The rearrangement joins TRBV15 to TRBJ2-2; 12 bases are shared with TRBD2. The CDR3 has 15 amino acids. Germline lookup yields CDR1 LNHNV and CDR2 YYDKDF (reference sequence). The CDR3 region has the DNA TGTACCACCAGCAGACTAGCGGGAGACACCGGGGAGCTGTTTTTT. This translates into CTTSRLAGDTGELFF. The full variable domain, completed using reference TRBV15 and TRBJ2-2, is DAMVIQNPRYQVTQFGKPVTLSCSQTLNHNVMYWYQQKSSQAPKLLFHYYDKDFNNEADTPDNFQSRRPNTSFCFLDIRSPGLGDTAMYLCTTSRLAGDTGELFFGEGSRLTVL.

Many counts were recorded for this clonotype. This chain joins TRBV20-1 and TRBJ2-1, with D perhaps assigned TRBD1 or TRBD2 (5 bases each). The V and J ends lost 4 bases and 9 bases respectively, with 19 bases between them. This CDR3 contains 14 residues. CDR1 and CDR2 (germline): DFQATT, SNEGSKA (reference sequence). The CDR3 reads CSAIPMLGRVEQFF. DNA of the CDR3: TGCAGTGCTATTCCTATGCTGGGGCGGGTTGAGCAGTTCTTC.

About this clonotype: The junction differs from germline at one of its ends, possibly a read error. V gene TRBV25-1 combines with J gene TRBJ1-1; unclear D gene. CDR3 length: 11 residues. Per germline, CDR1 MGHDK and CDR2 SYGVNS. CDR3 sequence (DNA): TGTGCCAGCAACGGGAACACTGAAGCTCTCTTT. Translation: CASNGNTEALF.

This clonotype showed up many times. The CDR3 here is CASNREETQYF. For the CDR3, the DNA is TGTGCCAGTAACAGGGAAGAGACCCAGTACTTC. This chain uses TRBV28 with TRBJ2-5; maybe TRBD1 (6 bases). Germline assignment: CDR1 MDHEN and CDR2 SYDVKM. Trimming took off 9 bases at V and 3 bases at J, with 8 bases between the two ends. This CDR3 comprises 11 residues.

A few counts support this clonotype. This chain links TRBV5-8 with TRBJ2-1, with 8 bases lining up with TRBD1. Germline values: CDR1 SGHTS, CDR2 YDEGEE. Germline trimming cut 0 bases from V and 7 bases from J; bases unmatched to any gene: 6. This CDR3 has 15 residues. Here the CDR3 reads CASSLALTGDNEQFF. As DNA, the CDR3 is TGTGCCAGCAGCTTGGCATTGACAGGGGATAATGAGCAGTTCTTC.

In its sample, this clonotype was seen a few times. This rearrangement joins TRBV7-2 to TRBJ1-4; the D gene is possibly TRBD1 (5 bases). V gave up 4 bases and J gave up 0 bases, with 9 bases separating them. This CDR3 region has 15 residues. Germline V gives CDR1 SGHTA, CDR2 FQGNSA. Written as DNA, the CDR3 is TGTGCCAGCAGCTGGGACCTTGCAACTAATGAAAAACTGTTTTTT. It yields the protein CASSWDLATNEKLFF.

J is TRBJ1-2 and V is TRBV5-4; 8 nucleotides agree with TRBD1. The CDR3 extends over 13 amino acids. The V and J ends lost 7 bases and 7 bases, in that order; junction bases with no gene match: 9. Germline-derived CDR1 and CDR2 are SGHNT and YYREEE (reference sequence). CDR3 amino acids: CASQTDREVGYTF. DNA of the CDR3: TGTGCCAGCCAAACGGACAGGGAGGTTGGCTACACCTTC.

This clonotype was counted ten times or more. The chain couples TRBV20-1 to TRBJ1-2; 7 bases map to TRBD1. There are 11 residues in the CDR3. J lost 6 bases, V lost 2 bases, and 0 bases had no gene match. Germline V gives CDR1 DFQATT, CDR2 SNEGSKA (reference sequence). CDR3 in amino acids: CSARQGDGYTF. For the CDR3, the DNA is TGCAGTGCTAGACAGGGGGATGGCTACACCTTC.

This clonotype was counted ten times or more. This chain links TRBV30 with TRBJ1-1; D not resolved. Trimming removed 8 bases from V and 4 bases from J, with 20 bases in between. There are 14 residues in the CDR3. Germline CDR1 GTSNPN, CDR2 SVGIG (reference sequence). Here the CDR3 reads CATPPMGGGTEAFF. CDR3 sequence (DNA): TGTGCCACCCCTCCAATGGGAGGCGGCACTGAAGCTTTCTTT.

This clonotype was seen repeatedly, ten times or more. CDR3 sequence: CASSGVGFNYGYTF. DNA of the CDR3: TGTGCCAGCAGTGGGGTTGGATTCAACTATGGCTACACCTTC. The chain has TRBV2 and TRBJ1-2; D is uncertain. Per the germline V gene, CDR1 is SNHLY and CDR2 is FYNNEI. The CDR3 loop spans 14 amino acids. Trimming left V 4 bases short and J 2 bases short, with 11 bases between. The full variable domain, with the rest looked up from reference TRBV2 and TRBJ1-2, is EPEVTQTPSHQVTQMGQEVILRCVPISNHLYFYWYRQILGQKVEFLVSFYNNEISEKSEIFDDQFSVERPDGSNFTLKIRSTKLEDSAMYFCASSGVGFNYGYTFGSGTRLTVV.